The sequence of this T cell receptor beta chain was determined in a study of cytomegalovirus exposure and HLA in healthy donors. Study-level information: There were over 350 genotyped donors. Of these, 81% fell in the genetic ancestry cluster associated with self-reported Caucasian donors. Study-wide findings and caveats: Some V segments (TRBV6-2 and TRBV6-3 among them) were excluded as indistinguishable. For TCR beta chains, V- and J-gene trimming was later linked to a missense DCLRE1C variant.

Germline loops: CDR1 SGDLS, CDR2 YYNGEE. Trimming cost V 4 bases and J 4 bases, with 12 bases left between them. The CDR3 is 14 amino acids. The primer mix had 60 Vbeta and 13 Jbeta primers. Sequencing used immunoSEQ multiplex PCR; TCRdb keeps in-frame clones, though not all of them. The sample consists of about 110,000 clones, under 80% of them appearing once. This clone showed up just a few times. The antigen remains undetermined. Sequencing used PBMCs. The receptor comes from a woman aged 45 to 65 in good health and CMV-seropositive. This sequence joins TRBV9 and TRBJ1-3, with a possible D match to TRBD1 (6 bases). The CDR3 bases are TGTGCCAGCAGCAGGGGGAAAGGAGGAAACACCATATATTTT. Translated: CASSRGKGGNTIYF. The full variable domain, its missing parts supplied by reference TRBV9 and TRBJ1-3, is DSGVTQTPKHLITATGQRVTLRCSPRSGDLSVYWYQQSLDQGLQFLIQYYNGEERAKGNILERFSAQQFPDLHSELNLSSLELGDSALYFCASSRGKGGNTIYFGEGSWLTVV.